This T cell receptor beta chain was sequenced for a study of blood T cell repertoires in COVID-19. Study-level information: Some COVID-19 samples were acute and others convalescent; all came from the United States, Italy and Spain. Nucleic acid was either cDNA or gDNA, and it came from T cells, B-cell-depleted T cells, or PBMCs.

This CDR3 region has 12 residues. The V gene end was trimmed by 8 bases and the J gene end by 4 bases; junction bases not matched to a gene: 4. Germline V gene lookup returns CDR1 MNHEY and CDR2 SVGAGI. Here immunoSEQ multiplex PCR was the method, and the copy in TCRdb shows in-frame clones only, minus some. There are about 200,000 clones in the sample; 75% to 85% occur only once, and 6.5% to 9% lies in the top ten. This clonotype was obtained from a woman in her thirties or forties with acute COVID-19. The chain is built from TRBV6-5 and TRBJ2-7; 8 nucleotides match TRBD1. The specimen was PBMCs or T cells enriched from blood (not recorded which). The CDR3 DNA reads as TGTGCCAGCCAGGGGGCAGGGTACGAGCAGTACTTC. Amino acids: CASQGAGYEQYF.